This is a list of T cell receptor beta chains from one sample in a study of Ad26.COV2.S vaccination and SARS-CoV-2 variants. Method: immunoSEQ multiplex PCR; TCRdb's copy keeps in-frame clones and lacks some. The table records some 410,000 clones, approximately 90% of them present only once. The source material was peripheral blood, sampled in a trial of Ad26.COV2.S vaccine versus placebo. These TCRs come from a person between 18 and 65 years old who received the Ad26.COV2.S COVID-19 vaccine or a placebo. Both conserved end residues are part of each CDR3. The D gene is left open where the match is weak. Size values are once, few and many counts, or a class for expanded clones, and some rows have none.

v_call	d_call	clone_size	j_call	cdr3_aa	cdr3_nt
TRBV4-3	NA	NA	TRBJ1-3	CASSQDSRASSGNTIYF	TGCGCCAGCAGCCAAGATTCCAGGGCCTCCTCTGGAAACACCATATATTTT
TRBV18	NA	NA	TRBJ1-5	CASSPEGDQPQHF	TGTGCCAGCTCACCAGAGGGGGACCAGCCCCAGCATTTT
TRBV27	NA	NA	TRBJ2-7	CASSSFADSYEQYF	TGTGCCAGCAGTTCCTTTGCGGACTCCTACGAGCAGTACTTC
TRBV2	NA	NA	TRBJ1-2	CATQVGTDYGYTF	TGTGCCACCCAGGTGGGGACCGACTATGGCTACACCTTC
TRBV5-5	NA	NA	TRBJ1-5	CASSLGGKQPQHF	TGTGCCAGCAGCTTGGGAGGTAAACAGCCCCAGCATTTT
TRBV19	NA	once	TRBJ1-1	CASSRYLTEAFF	TGTGCCAGTAGTAGGTATTTGACTGAAGCTTTCTTT
TRBV7-2	NA	NA	TRBJ1-4	CASSRRRGAYEKLFF	TGTGCCAGCAGCCGCCGTCGGGGGGCGTATGAAAAACTGTTTTTT
TRBV19	TRBD2	once	TRBJ2-5	CASRKGTSGVQETQYF	TGTGCCAGCAGAAAGGGGACTAGCGGGGTACAAGAGACCCAGTACTTC
TRBV5-6	NA	NA	TRBJ2-7	CASSASYEQYF	TGTGCCAGCAGCGCCTCCTACGAGCAGTACTTC
TRBV9	NA	NA	TRBJ1-2	CASSVGAAFGSHGYTF	TGTGCCAGCAGCGTAGGGGCAGCGTTCGGTAGTCATGGCTACACCTTC
TRBV10-3	NA	NA	TRBJ1-5	CAISESPGGPYSNQPQHF	TGTGCCATCAGTGAGTCGCCGGGGGGACCCTATAGCAATCAGCCCCAGCATTTT
TRBV18	NA	NA	TRBJ1-2	CASSPGETNYGYTF	TGTGCCAGCTCACCAGGGGAGACGAACTATGGCTACACCTTC
TRBV6-5	NA	NA	TRBJ1-4	CASSYAGRFNEKLFF	TGTGCCAGCAGTTACGCTGGACGGTTTAATGAAAAACTGTTTTTT
TRBV4-1	TRBD2	NA	TRBJ2-1	CASSPHTSGGYNEQFF	TGCGCCAGCAGCCCCCATACTAGCGGGGGTTACAATGAGCAGTTCTTC
TRBV3-1/TRBV3-2	TRBD1	NA	TRBJ1-2	CASSPSPGQIYGYTF	TGTGCCAGCAGCCCAAGCCCGGGACAGATTTATGGCTACACCTTC
TRBV5-6	NA	NA	TRBJ1-5	CASSLNGEYQPQHF	TGTGCCAGCAGCTTGAACGGTGAATATCAGCCCCAGCATTTT
TRBV2	TRBD2	NA	TRBJ2-1	CASSDFSGGAPYNEQFF	TGTGCCAGCAGTGATTTTAGCGGGGGGGCGCCCTACAATGAGCAGTTCTTC
TRBV19	NA	NA	TRBJ1-3	CASSIAVGYSGNTIYF	TGTGCCAGTAGTATAGCTGTGGGTTACTCTGGAAACACCATATATTTT
TRBV18	NA	once	TRBJ2-7	CASSPQAESYEQYF	TGTGCCAGCTCACCACAGGCCGAGTCCTACGAGCAGTACTTC
TRBV6-5	TRBD1	NA	TRBJ2-7	CASSTDRAYEQYF	TGTGCCAGCAGCACGGACAGGGCGTACGAGCAGTACTTC
TRBV27	NA	NA	TRBJ1-5	CASSLRDSNQPQHF	TGTGCCAGCAGTTTACGCGATAGCAATCAGCCCCAGCATTTT
TRBV19	NA	NA	TRBJ1-1	CASRTTGANTEAFF	TGTGCCAGTAGGACGACAGGAGCGAACACTGAAGCTTTCTTT
TRBV15	TRBD2	NA	TRBJ2-5	CATRVSGGARETQYF	TGTGCCACCAGAGTTAGCGGGGGGGCCCGTGAGACCCAGTACTTC
TRBV27	TRBD1	NA	TRBJ2-3	CASSLSDRGTDTQYF	TGTGCCAGCAGTTTGTCAGACAGGGGTACAGATACGCAGTATTTT
TRBV7-9	NA	NA	TRBJ2-1	CASSLARAYNEQFF	TGTGCCAGCAGCCTCGCCCGCGCCTACAATGAGCAGTTCTTC
TRBV27	NA	NA	TRBJ1-1	CASSLRGNTEAFF	TGTGCCAGCAGTTTAAGGGGGAACACTGAAGCTTTCTTT